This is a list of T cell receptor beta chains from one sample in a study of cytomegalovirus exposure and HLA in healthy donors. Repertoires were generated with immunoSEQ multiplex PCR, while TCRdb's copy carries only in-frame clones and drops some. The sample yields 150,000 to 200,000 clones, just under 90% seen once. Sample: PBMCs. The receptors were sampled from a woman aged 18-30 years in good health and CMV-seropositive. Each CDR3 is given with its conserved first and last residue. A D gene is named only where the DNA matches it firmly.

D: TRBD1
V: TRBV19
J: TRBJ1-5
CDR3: CASSIDIGQGNSNQPQHF

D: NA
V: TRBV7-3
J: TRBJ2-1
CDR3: CASSLEGLKNEQFF

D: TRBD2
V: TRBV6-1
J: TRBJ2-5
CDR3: CASSDLPFYTSGEGETQYF

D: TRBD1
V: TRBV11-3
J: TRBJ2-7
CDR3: CASSSWTGVPYEQYF

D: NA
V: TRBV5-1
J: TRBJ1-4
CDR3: CASRHVDRENEKLFF

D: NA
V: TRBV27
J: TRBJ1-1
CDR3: CASSTRQGGGTEAFF

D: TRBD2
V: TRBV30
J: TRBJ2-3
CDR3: CAWNLAGYTDTQYF

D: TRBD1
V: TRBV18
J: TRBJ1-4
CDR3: CASSPIQGADEKLFF

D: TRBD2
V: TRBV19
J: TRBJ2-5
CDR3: CASRLAGRLRETQYF

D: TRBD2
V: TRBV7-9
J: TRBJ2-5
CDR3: CASSTNPGLADQETQYF

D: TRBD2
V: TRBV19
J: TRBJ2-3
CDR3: CASRYASGGTDTQYF

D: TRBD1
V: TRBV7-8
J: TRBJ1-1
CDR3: CASSLQGTVNTEAFF

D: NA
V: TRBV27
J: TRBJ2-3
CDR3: CASSLAGITDTQYF

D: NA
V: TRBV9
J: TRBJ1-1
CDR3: CASSVDSTGRNTEAFF

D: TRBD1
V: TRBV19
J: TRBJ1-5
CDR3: CASSSDRVTQPQHF

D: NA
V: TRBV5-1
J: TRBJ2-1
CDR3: CASSLLNNEQFF

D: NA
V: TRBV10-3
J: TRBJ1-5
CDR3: CAIGQGGNQPQHF

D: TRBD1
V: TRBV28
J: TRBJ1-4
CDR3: CASGPGQLGLLGF

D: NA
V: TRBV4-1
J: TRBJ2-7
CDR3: CASSQGPTYEQYF

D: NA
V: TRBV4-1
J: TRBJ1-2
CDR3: CASRRVGNYGYTF

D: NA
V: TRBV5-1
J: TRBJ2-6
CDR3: CASSFQESGYSGANVLTF

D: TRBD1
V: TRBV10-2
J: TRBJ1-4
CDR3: CASSDFRQGADEKLFF

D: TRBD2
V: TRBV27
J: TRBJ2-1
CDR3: CASSPGTSGVNEQFF